This TCR beta chain emerged from a study of vaccination and CD4 T cells after COVID-19 (dated by TCRdb to the early 2020s). Notes on the research overall: Convalescent patients had a positive SARS-CoV-2 result on nasal swab PCR, and of these patients, 8 or 9 had mild disease and one had severe disease. Six males and four females were included in the convalescent cohort, with two Hispanic individuals, seven Caucasians, two Asians and one multiracial person represented. Participants got two doses of the Pfizer-BioNTech BNT162b2 vaccine (n=8) or two doses of the Moderna mRNA-1273 vaccine (n=2). Post-COVID blood samples were collected from convalescent patients a median of roughly 100 days after diagnosis, with a range of roughly 35 to 170 days. Post-vaccine blood samples were collected a median of approximately 77 days after the second vaccine dose, ranging from roughly 12 to 250 days. The cultures were stimulated with overlapping spike peptide pools from SARS-CoV-2 and from the common cold coronaviruses HCoV-NL63, HCoV-OC43 and HCoV-229E. Control cultures used a CEFX viral epitope pool as positive control, an HIV-1 Nef peptide pool as negative control, or no peptide. The spike-specific CD4+ TCR repertoire was compared before and after mRNA vaccination in approximately ten COVID-19 convalescent patients and a few infection-naive healthy vaccine recipients. The full study reports these points: In convalescent patients, a median roughly 87% of post-vaccine SARS-CoV-2-reactive clones were detected only after vaccination, suggesting vaccine-specific priming. Of the vaccine-specific clones found in convalescent patients, nearly all (304 of 307) were mono-reactive for SARS-CoV-2 spike instead of being cross-reactive with common cold coronaviruses. An increase in the median number of SARS-CoV-2-reactive clonotypes from 20 to 25 after infection to 38 after vaccination was observed, but the change was not found to be significant. The number of convalescent patients in the study was relatively small, and the study did not examine early timepoints following natural infection.

The treatment or condition tag for this specimen amounts to: approximately nine-day PBMC culture with coronavirus spike peptide pools or control peptides (ViraFEST assay). The ViraFEST assay, used in the study, expanded antigen-specific T cells with peptide pools and then identified the expanded clonotypes through TCR sequencing. The convalescent patients' positive SARS-CoV-2 PCR tests fell between March and December 2020, which was before the Alpha, Beta and Delta variants emerged in the United States. PBMCs were cultured at about 2 million per well in IMDM supplemented with about 5% human AB serum and approximately 10 IU/ml IL-2, with approximately 9.2 ug/ml peptide pools added. On days 3 and 7, half of the culture medium was replaced with fresh IL-2-containing medium. Once the cells had been in culture for 10 days, the EasySep CD4+ T cell isolation kit was used to isolate CD4+ T cells by negative selection. Ficoll-Paque Plus gradient centrifugation was used to isolate PBMCs from whole blood, and the isolated PBMCs were then either used fresh or cryopreserved at -140C. Each culture condition was generally run in triplicate wells.

Library preparation was by PCR. DNA from cultured CD4+ T cells was subjected to TCR sequencing with the Oncomine TCR Beta short-read assay at the Johns Hopkins FTIC core. The QIAamp micro DNA kit was used to extract genomic DNA from the cultured CD4+ T cells. Oncomine TCR Beta libraries from cultured CD4+ T cells were pooled with unique dual indexes and sequenced on an Illumina iSeq 100. In the paper's pipeline: Non-productive sequences were filtered out, and CDR3s that did not start with C, did not end with F or W, or were shorter than 7 amino acids were discarded. Antigen-specific clonotypes were identified using the MANAFEST web application through comparison of peptide-stimulated wells with reference and other culture wells. To be called positive, a clone needed an FDR below 0.05, an odds ratio above 5, and a productive frequency above 0.1% in at least two of three replicate wells. A clonotype counted as cross-reactive if it showed significant expansion both in the SARS-CoV-2 spike wells and in at least one common cold coronavirus spike condition. Levenshtein distances (stringdist) and unrooted phylogenetic trees (ape) in R version 3.6.1 were used to assess CDR3 homology. Clones were called with MiXCR by TCRdb after fastp trimmed the public reads at Q25, and only in-frame beta chains were retained. Identical CDR3 proteins give one entry, which carries the most common genes and DNA. The V and J calls reflect TCRdb's pipeline rather than the authors' work. Within this sample are roughly 15,000 distinct CDR3 sequences, with 40% of them counted one time only. The ten largest account for 8% to 13% of the sample.

For this clonotype: Its recognized antigen is unknown. No base-level quality is on record; no much larger clone is a single base apart.

Sequences were obtained from CD4+ T cells from blood, cultured in vitro. The sequence came from a human donor who had recovered from COVID-19.

The DNA is as follows: TGTGCCATCAGCCCCGGGACAGACACAGATACGCAGTATTTT. It codes for CAISPGTDTDTQYF. The chain joins TRBV10-3 to TRBJ2-3, with 7 bases aligning to TRBD1. From the germline V gene, CDR1 is ENHRY and CDR2 is SYGVKD. Clipping removes 6 bases from V and 2 bases from J, with 5 as the unmatched junction base count. Spanning cysteine to phenylalanine, the CDR3 consists of 14 amino acids. Of all the DNA, just the CDR3 is kept, 42 bases in frame from base 1.